These 27 T cell receptor beta chains came from one sample sequenced in a study of T cell responses to AZD1222 COVID-19 vaccine. The method was immunoSEQ multiplex PCR; TCRdb's version includes in-frame clones alone and lacks a portion of them. The table shows 90,000 to 120,000 clones, with about 92% occurring only once. Sequencing used peripheral blood, obtained on day 0 of MenACWY control vaccination. Receptors were obtained from an adult in good health.

In this sample, this clone turned up a few times. This CDR3 is CASSWAEQGADTQYF. Here the CDR3 DNA reads TGTGCCAGCAGCTGGGCCGAGCAGGGTGCAGATACGCAGTATTTT. The V gene is TRBV13, the J gene TRBJ2-3, with D possibly being TRBD1 (5 bases). The CDR3 length is 15 residues. Trimming removed 4 bases from V and 4 bases from J, with 15 bases in between. Germline lookup yields CDR1 PRHDT and CDR2 FYEKMQ (reference sequence).

The chain links TRBV9 to TRBJ1-3; perhaps TRBD1 as D (5 bases). The CDR3 runs to 15 residues. Germline lookup yields CDR1 SGDLS and CDR2 YYNGEE. V dropped 6 bases and J dropped 0 bases, with 13 bases sitting between them. In nucleotides, the CDR3 is TGTGCCAGCACGGAAGGGGATCACTCTGGAAACACCATATATTTT. Its protein is CASTEGDHSGNTIYF.

In this sample, this clone turned up once. The V gene is TRBV6-2 or TRBV6-3, the J gene TRBJ1-5, with D unresolved. The V gene lost 2 bases and the J gene lost 0 bases, with 8 bases spanning the gap. This CDR3 spans 15 amino acids. Germline V gene data show CDR1 as MNHEY and CDR2 as SVGEGT. CDR3 coding DNA: TGTGCCAGCAGTTACAGAAACTTTAGCAATCAGCCCCAGCATTTT. It is translated as CASSYRNFSNQPQHF.

As to this clone: The sample carries other DNA sequences with the same CDR3. The chain joins TRBV19 to TRBJ2-7, with TRBD1 matching over 9 bases. V was clipped by 3 bases and J by 3 bases; unmatched bases: 0. Germline CDR1 is LNHDA and CDR2 is SQIVND (reference sequence). This CDR3 has 13 residues. The CDR3 DNA sequence: TGTGCCAGTAGTATGACAGGGGGCTACGAGCAGTACTTC. Amino acid sequence: CASSMTGGYEQYF. The variable domain in full, with the rest retrieved from reference TRBV19 and TRBJ2-7, is DGGITQSPKYLFRKEGQNVTLSCEQNLNHDAMYWYRQDPGQGLRLIYYSQIVNDFQKGDIAEGYSVSREKKESFPLTVTSAQKNPTAFYLCASSMTGGYEQYFGPGTRLTVT.

The chain is built from TRBV19 and TRBJ1-2, with 8 bases lining up with TRBD1. From germline, CDR1 is LNHDA and CDR2 SQIVND (reference sequence). Trimming removed 5 bases from V and 3 bases from J; junction bases left unmatched: 2. This CDR3 has 13 amino acids. CDR3 amino acids: CASSQQGDYGYTF. For the CDR3, the DNA is TGTGCCAGTAGTCAACAGGGGGACTATGGCTACACCTTC.

This clone appeared a single time. The V and J genes are TRBV2 and TRBJ1-5; TRBD1 aligns across 8 bases. The J segment lost 2 bases and the V segment lost 6 bases, leaving 6 bases of the junction unmatched. This CDR3 comprises 15 residues. Looked up from germline, CDR1 is SNHLY and CDR2 is FYNNEI. The chain's CDR3 is CASRNQGAGNQPQHF. The CDR3 DNA reads TGTGCCAGCAGAAACCAGGGGGCAGGCAATCAGCCCCAGCATTTT.

The V call is TRBV4-3, the J call TRBJ2-2; no firm D call. V was shortened by 0 bases and J by 5 bases, with 7 bases between the two germline ends. In germline, CDR1 is LGHNA, CDR2 YSLEER. CDR3 length: 14 amino acids. The CDR3 here is CASSQEPWTGELFF. Written as DNA, the CDR3 is TGCGCCAGCAGCCAAGAACCGTGGACCGGGGAGCTGTTTTTT.

The rearrangement uses TRBV11-1 and TRBJ2-7; unclear D gene. The CDR3 has 14 amino acids. CDR1 is SGHAT and CDR2 is FQDESV in the germline V gene (reference sequence). Trimming removed 2 bases at V and 2 bases at J, with 10 bases between. Written as DNA, the CDR3 is TGTGCCAGCAGCTTAAGTGGGCAGGCCTACGAGCAGTACTTC. Translated: CASSLSGQAYEQYF.

This clone was recorded once. This sequence joins TRBV6-1 and TRBJ2-3; TRBD1 is a possible D gene (6 bases). This CDR3 is 16 amino acids long. Germline V gene data show CDR1 as MNHNS and CDR2 as SASEGT. Trimming stripped 4 bases from V and 2 bases from J, with 16 bases between. CDR3 protein: CASSGGHPSNTDTQYF. CDR3 DNA sequence: TGTGCCAGCAGTGGGGGACACCCAAGCAACACAGATACGCAGTATTTT.

The rearrangement uses TRBV6-2 or TRBV6-3 and TRBJ1-1, with D unresolved. The CDR3 contains 14 residues. Germline values: CDR1 MNHEY, CDR2 SVGEGT. Trimming cost V 2 bases and J 0 bases, with 7 bases left between them. CDR3 nucleotides: TGTGCCAGCAGTTACGGGCGATTGAACACTGAAGCTTTCTTT. Its protein is CASSYGRLNTEAFF.

V and J are TRBV5-1 and TRBJ1-2; D possibly corresponds to TRBD1 (5 bases). Trimming cost V 0 bases and J 4 bases, with 16 bases left between them. This CDR3 spans 16 amino acids. Looked up from germline, CDR1 is SGHRS and CDR2 is YFSETQ. For the CDR3, the DNA is TGCGCCAGCAGCTTGGACCCCTCCAGGGCAGTCTATGGCTACACCTTC. Encoded protein: CASSLDPSRAVYGYTF.

This clone was observed a few times. The chain combines TRBV19 with TRBJ1-1; D unclear. Germline V gene data show CDR1 as LNHDA and CDR2 as SQIVND (reference sequence). V lost 5 bases and J 4 bases, leaving 14 bases between the germline ends. The CDR3 contains 14 residues. This chain's CDR3 is CASSGEGSRTEAFF. CDR3 coding DNA: TGTGCCAGTAGTGGGGAGGGATCTCGCACTGAAGCTTTCTTT.

The chain joins TRBV30 to TRBJ1-5, with D unresolved. CDR1 and CDR2 (germline): GTSNPN, SVGIG (reference sequence). The germline V and J ends were trimmed by 1 base and 7 bases, with 11 bases remaining between them. The CDR3 contains 13 residues. In DNA form, the CDR3 reads TGTGCCTGGAGTGGGCCAGCCACCCAGCCCCAGCATTTT. The encoded protein is CAWSGPATQPQHF.

This chain connects TRBV2 to TRBJ1-5; no reliable D call. The CDR3 has 12 residues. Trimming shortened V by 6 bases and J by 7 bases, and 10 bases separated the two germline ends. The germline gives CDR1 SNHLY, CDR2 FYNNEI. The CDR3 is CASRDGQQPQHF. The DNA of the CDR3 is TGTGCCAGCAGGGACGGCCAGCAGCCCCAGCATTTT.

The chain couples TRBV27 to TRBJ1-1, with 7 nucleotides matching TRBD1. Germline V gene lookup returns CDR1 MNHEY and CDR2 SMNVEV (reference sequence). The CDR3 is made up of 14 amino acids. After removal of 5 bases from V and 6 bases from J, the junction contained 9 bases not matched to a gene. CDR3 loop: CASSPTQQGPEAFF. As DNA, the CDR3 is TGTGCCAGCAGTCCTACCCAACAGGGGCCTGAAGCTTTCTTT.

This sequence joins TRBV15 and TRBJ2-1; 8 bases line up with TRBD1. Germline V CDR1 and CDR2: LNHNV, YYDKDF (reference sequence). The length of the CDR3 is 13 residues. V lost 1 base and J lost 7; bases outside the gene matches: 0. The CDR3 protein is CATSRGDRNEQFF. In DNA form, the CDR3 reads TGTGCCACCAGCAGAGGGGACAGGAATGAGCAGTTCTTC. Full variable domain (outside the CDR3, taken from reference TRBV15 and TRBJ2-1): DAMVIQNPRYQVTQFGKPVTLSCSQTLNHNVMYWYQQKSSQAPKLLFHYYDKDFNNEADTPDNFQSRRPNTSFCFLDIRSPGLGDTAMYLCATSRGDRNEQFFGPGTRLTVL.

The chain couples TRBV10-3 to TRBJ1-2, with 10 bases aligning to TRBD1. J gave up 3 bases and V 5 bases, and 6 bases lay outside the gene matches. Germline CDR1 and CDR2: ENHRY and SYGVKD. The CDR3 is 15 residues long. This chain's CDR3 is CAISRTGGLDYGYTF. Here the CDR3 DNA reads TGTGCCATCAGTAGGACAGGGGGTTTAGACTATGGCTACACCTTC.

The chain couples TRBV6-2 or TRBV6-3 to TRBJ2-7; TRBD1 matches at 7 bases. This CDR3 is built from 15 residues. The germline CDR1 and CDR2 sequences are MNHEY and SVGEGT. V was clipped by 6 bases and J by 0 bases; unmatched bases: 8. CDR3 sequence reads: CASSLSGTASYEQYF. The CDR3 region has the DNA TGTGCCAGCAGCTTGTCCGGGACAGCCTCCTACGAGCAGTACTTC.

This clone appeared once. This chain uses TRBV15 with TRBJ1-2; D is possibly TRBD1 (5 bases). The germline V gene encodes CDR1 LNHNV and CDR2 YYDKDF (reference sequence). The CDR3 length is 16 residues. V lost 3 bases and J lost 5, with 19 bases in between. CDR3 sequence reads: CATSSGQGEGLYGYTF. The CDR3 DNA reads TGTGCCACCAGCAGTGGGCAGGGAGAGGGGCTTTATGGCTACACCTTC.

The chain has TRBV5-8 and TRBJ1-5; the D gene is possibly TRBD1 (5 bases). With 3 bases removed from V and 5 bases from J, the gap between germline ends came to 15 bases. This CDR3 contains 15 residues. CDR1 and CDR2 from the germline V gene are SGHTS and YDEGEE. In DNA, the CDR3 is TGTGCCAGCAGCTGGGGAGACAGCATCGATCAGCCCCAGCATTTT. As protein: CASSWGDSIDQPQHF.

The chain employs TRBV27 and TRBJ1-1; 10 bases are shared with TRBD1. The CDR3 loop spans 16 amino acids. The V segment lost 5 bases and the J segment 2 bases; nucleotides outside the gene matches: 8. CDR1 and CDR2 from the germline V gene are MNHEY and SMNVEV (reference sequence). The CDR3 sequence is CASSPRDRGLNTEAFF. The CDR3 DNA reads as TGTGCCAGCAGTCCCCGGGACAGGGGTCTTAACACTGAAGCTTTCTTT.

This clone occurred once. This chain links TRBV7-2 with TRBJ1-6; no firm D call. V gave up 1 base and J gave up 8 bases, with 12 bases separating them. Germline-derived CDR1 and CDR2 are SGHTA and FQGNSA. The CDR3 consists of 15 residues. For the CDR3, the DNA is TGTGCCAGCAGCTTAGGAGGGCAGCTACATTCACCCCTCCACTTT. It codes for CASSLGGQLHSPLHF. Full variable domain (missing parts from reference TRBV7-2 and TRBJ1-6): GAGVSQSPSNKVTEKGKDVELRCDPISGHTALYWYRQSLGQGLEFLIYFQGNSAPDKSGLPSDRFSAERTGGSVSTLTIQRTQQEDSAVYLCASSLGGQLHSPLHFGNGTRLTVT.

The chain carries TRBV5-6 and TRBJ2-5, with 12 bases aligning to TRBD1. The junction had 3 bases not matched to a gene; V was cut back by 4 bases and J by 5 bases. CDR1 and CDR2 (germline): SGHDT, YYEEEE. This CDR3 spans 14 amino acids. CDR3 DNA sequence: TGTGCCAGCAGCGGGGGACAGGGGGCGGAGACCCAGTACTTC. Protein sequence: CASSGGQGAETQYF.

Turning to this clone: Different DNA sequences within this sample yield the same CDR3. The rearrangement links TRBV2 to TRBJ1-3; the match to TRBD1 covers 7 bases. With V trimmed by 3 bases and J by 0 bases, 2 bases remained unmatched. Per germline, CDR1 SNHLY and CDR2 FYNNEI. The CDR3 covers 15 residues. The DNA for the CDR3 is TGTGCCAGCAGTGACAGGGGGAGCTCTGGAAACACCATATATTTT. It encodes CASSDRGSSGNTIYF.

The chain is built from TRBV6-5 and TRBJ1-1, with TRBD1 matching over 7 bases. The germline V gene has CDR1 MNHEY and CDR2 SVGAGI. This CDR3 is built from 13 residues. The junction had 6 bases not matched to a gene; V was cut back by 6 bases and J by 5 bases. The CDR3 coding sequence is TGTGCCAGCAGCAGGGGGGTCCAGACTGAAGCTTTCTTT. Translating it yields CASSRGVQTEAFF.

The rearrangement joins TRBV11-2 to TRBJ1-2; TRBD1 matches at 8 bases. This CDR3 is 15 amino acids long. From germline, CDR1 is SGHAT and CDR2 FQNNGV. V was pared by 5 bases and J by 6 bases, with 11 bases of the junction left unmatched. CDR3 coding DNA: TGTGCCAGCAGCCCCCTGGGGGCAGGGGGCGATGGCTACACCTTC. Encoded protein: CASSPLGAGGDGYTF. The complete variable domain, with remaining parts taken from reference TRBV11-2 and TRBJ1-2, reads EAGVAQSPRYKIIEKRQSVAFWCNPISGHATLYWYQQILGQGPKLLIQFQNNGVVDDSQLPKDRFSAERLKGVDSTLKIQPAKLEDSAVYLCASSPLGAGGDGYTFGSGTRLTVV.

CDR3 protein: CASSPQGTYEQYF. CDR3 nucleotide sequence: TGTGCCAGCAGCCCACAGGGAACCTACGAGCAGTACTTC. The chain joins TRBV9 to TRBJ2-7; a possible D gene is TRBD1 (6 bases). In germline, CDR1 is SGDLS, CDR2 YYNGEE. The V gene lost 4 bases and the J gene lost 2 bases, with 10 bases spanning the gap. The CDR3 sequence is 13 residues long.